The 19 T cell receptor beta chains given below trace back to one sample, sequenced in a study of shared clonotypes between healthy human individuals. Libraries were prepared by immunoSEQ multiplex PCR; TCRdb keeps only in-frame clonotypes and omits some of them. The sample holds millions of clones, around 95% seen once. Sequenced: naive CD4+ T cells sorted from blood. Subset denoted: CD45RA+ positively selected. The receptors were sampled from a man younger than 35 in good health.

This clone was seen just once. V is TRBV19 and J is TRBJ1-2; possibly TRBD1 for D (6 bases). V was cut by 6 bases and J by 4 bases, with 12 bases left in between. CDR1 and CDR2 from the germline V gene are LNHDA and SQIVND (reference sequence). The CDR3 spans 13 residues. The CDR3 loop is CASSPDRFYGYTF. The CDR3 DNA reads TGTGCCAGTAGCCCCGACAGGTTCTATGGCTACACCTTC.

The V gene is TRBV4-3, the J gene TRBJ2-5; a possible D gene is TRBD1 (5 bases). Germline V gives CDR1 LGHNA, CDR2 YSLEER. The CDR3 contains 16 residues. V lost 0 bases and J 7 bases, leaving 18 bases between the germline ends. The CDR3 protein is CASSQDGALTAGTQYF. DNA of the CDR3: TGCGCCAGCAGCCAAGATGGGGCCCTAACTGCCGGGACCCAGTACTTC.

This clone was seen a handful of times. The CDR3 region is CASQGTTGELFF. CDR3 bases: TGTGCCAGCCAAGGGACCACCGGGGAGCTGTTTTTT. This rearrangement joins TRBV2 to TRBJ2-2, with D possibly being TRBD1 or TRBD2 (5 bases each). The CDR3 sequence is 12 residues long. Trimming removed 8 bases from V and 4 bases from J, with 8 bases in between. Looked up from germline, CDR1 is SNHLY and CDR2 is FYNNEI.

This rearrangement joins TRBV1 to TRBJ2-7; the table assigns TRBD2, which was not confirmed against the DNA. TRBV1 is given as a pseudogene. CDR3 size: 15 residues. The CDR3 bases are TGCACCAGCAGCCAAGACCGGCTAGCTGAGACCGAGCAGTACTTC. This codes for CTSSQDRLAETEQYF.

This clone was observed once. V usage is TRBV12-5 and J usage is TRBJ2-1; D remains ambiguous. Trimming shortened V by 0 bases and J by 8 bases, and 17 bases separated the two germline ends. CDR1 and CDR2 from the germline V gene are LGHNT and FRNRAP. The CDR3 has 16 residues. The CDR3 loop reads CASGLVTGNVVDEQFF. The DNA for the CDR3 is TGTGCTAGTGGTTTGGTAACTGGGAATGTGGTGGATGAGCAGTTCTTC.

The chain joins TRBV9 to TRBJ2-7; 9 bases map to TRBD1. The germline CDR1 and CDR2 sequences are SGDLS and YYNGEE. The CDR3 length is 16 residues. V was clipped by 2 bases and J by 6 bases; unmatched bases: 12. The CDR3: CASSVRGEQGAAEQYF. Written as DNA, the CDR3 is TGTGCCAGCAGCGTCCGAGGAGAACAGGGGGCGGCCGAGCAGTACTTC.

The rearrangement joins TRBV11-2 to TRBJ2-7; the D is unclear. Germline V gene lookup returns CDR1 SGHAT and CDR2 FQNNGV. V lost 5 bases, J lost 3 bases, and 8 bases lay in between. The CDR3 consists of 12 residues. CDR3 sequence reads: CASSQDRYEQYF. CDR3 bases: TGTGCCAGCAGCCAGGATCGCTACGAGCAGTACTTC.

CDR3 bases: TGTGCCAGCAGTGATAGACAGGGGATAAAAGCTTTCTTT. This translates into CASSDRQGIKAFF. The chain joins TRBV28 to TRBJ1-1; 8 nucleotides agree with TRBD1. Germline-derived CDR1 and CDR2 are MDHEN and SYDVKM. The CDR3 runs to 13 residues. V gave up 5 bases and J gave up 9 bases; unmatched junction bases: 8.

The rearrangement links TRBV5-6 to TRBJ1-2, with D perhaps TRBD1 (6 bases). V lost 2 bases to trimming and J lost 2 bases, with 10 bases between them. Germline CDR1 and CDR2: SGHDT and YYEEEE. The CDR3 contains 14 residues. The CDR3 DNA sequence: TGTGCCAGCAGCTTCACAGGGTCGAACTATGGCTACACCTTC. Protein: CASSFTGSNYGYTF.

This chain links TRBV6-5 with TRBJ1-4; D ambiguous. The CDR3 loop spans 15 amino acids. Trimming left V 6 bases short and J 0 bases short, with 11 bases between. CDR1 is MNHEY, CDR2 SVGAGI, per germline. In DNA form, the CDR3 reads TGTGCCAGCAGACTCGGAGGGACAACTAATGAAAAACTGTTTTTT. As protein: CASRLGGTTNEKLFF.

V usage is TRBV30 and J usage is TRBJ1-2, with a tentative D call TRBD1 (5 bases). Trimming took off 2 bases at V and 5 bases at J, with 21 bases between the two ends. The CDR3 extends over 16 amino acids. CDR1 GTSNPN and CDR2 SVGIG come from the germline V gene (reference sequence). As DNA, the CDR3 is TGTGCCTGGAGTATCAGTCTAAGCAGGGCAAGTTATGGCTACACCTTC. Residues: CAWSISLSRASYGYTF.

This chain links TRBV11-2 with TRBJ2-7; 10 nucleotides align to TRBD1. The germline V gene has CDR1 SGHAT and CDR2 FQNNGV. The CDR3 is 15 amino acids. The J segment lost 2 bases and the V segment lost 5 bases, leaving 6 bases of the junction unmatched. In DNA form, the CDR3 reads TGTGCCAGCAGCCAGGGACAGGGGATAACCTACGAGCAGTACTTC. Amino acid sequence: CASSQGQGITYEQYF.

This sequence joins TRBV5-1 and TRBJ2-7; D gene ambiguous. The V end was cut by 6 bases, the J end by 6 bases, with 16 bases between. The CDR3 covers 13 residues. CDR1 and CDR2 (germline): SGHRS, YFSETQ. The CDR3 is CASNSIGYGEQYF. The CDR3 region has the DNA TGCGCCAGCAATAGCATCGGCTATGGCGAGCAGTACTTC.

The rearrangement links TRBV5-4 to TRBJ2-1, with 8 nucleotides matching TRBD2. The germline gives CDR1 SGHNT, CDR2 YYREEE (reference sequence). CDR3 length equals 15 residues. V was pared by 4 bases and J by 4 bases, with 7 bases of the junction left unmatched. CDR3 sequence (DNA): TGTGCCAGCAGCCCGAGCGGGGGATTATACAATGAGCAGTTCTTC. This gives the protein CASSPSGGLYNEQFF.

As for this clone: A read error may explain this, as a much larger clone is one base away. This CDR3 is also generated by other DNA sequences in the sample. The CDR3 DNA follows: TGCGCCAGCAGCCCAAGGGCTGGACAGCTAATTTCTGGAACCGGAGAGCTGTTTTTT. This sequence encodes CASSPRAGQLISGTGELFF. V gene TRBV4-1 combines with J gene TRBJ2-2, with TRBD1 as a possible D gene (6 bases). The CDR3 totals 19 residues. Germline assignment: CDR1 MGHRA and CDR2 YSYEKL.

The chain couples TRBV5-6 to TRBJ2-1, with 8 bases that match TRBD2. Germline CDR1 SGHDT, CDR2 YYEEEE. V dropped 4 bases and J dropped 5; count of bases not matched to a gene: 17. CDR3 length: 18 residues. CDR3 in amino acids: CASSLRGLAGSENNEQFF. Written as DNA, the CDR3 is TGTGCCAGCAGCCTAAGGGGGTTAGCGGGAAGCGAGAACAATGAGCAGTTCTTC.

V gene TRBV27 combines with J gene TRBJ1-2; TRBD1 might be the D (5 bases). The CDR3 length is 14 residues. Per the germline V gene, CDR1 is MNHEY and CDR2 is SMNVEV (reference sequence). Trimming removed 6 bases from V and 4 bases from J, with 15 bases in between. The DNA for the CDR3 is TGTGCCAGCAGATACTCGAAGGGGACCTATGGCTACACCTTC. It specifies CASRYSKGTYGYTF.

In the case of this clone: This CDR3 is also generated by other DNA sequences in the sample. V usage is TRBV6-5 and J usage is TRBJ1-2; the D gene is possibly TRBD1 (5 bases). The CDR3 consists of 14 residues. Germline values: CDR1 MNHEY, CDR2 SVGAGI. V was trimmed by 0 bases and J by 3 bases, leaving 8 bases between them. In DNA, the CDR3 is TGTGCCAGCAGTTACTCAGGAGGGGACTATGGCTACACCTTC. Its protein product is CASSYSGGDYGYTF.

This chain connects TRBV27 to TRBJ1-5; D may be TRBD1 (5 bases). Germline V gene sequence: CDR1 MNHEY, CDR2 SMNVEV (reference sequence). V gave up 8 bases and J gave up 1 base, with 12 bases separating them. This CDR3 contains 14 residues. CDR3 sequence: CASAGKGSNQPQHF. Here the CDR3 DNA reads TGTGCCAGCGCAGGGAAAGGCAGCAATCAGCCCCAGCATTTT.